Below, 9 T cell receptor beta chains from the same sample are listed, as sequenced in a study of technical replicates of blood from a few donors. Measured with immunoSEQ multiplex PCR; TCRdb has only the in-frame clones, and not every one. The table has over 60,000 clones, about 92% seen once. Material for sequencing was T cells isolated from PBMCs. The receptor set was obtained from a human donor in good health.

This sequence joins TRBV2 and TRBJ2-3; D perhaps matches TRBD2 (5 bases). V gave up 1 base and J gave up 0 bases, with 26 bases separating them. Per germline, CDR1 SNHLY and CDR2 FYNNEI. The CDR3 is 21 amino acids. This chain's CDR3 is CASSEGTLGGYWGSSTDTQYF. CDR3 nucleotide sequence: TGTGCCAGCAGTGAAGGTACTTTAGGCGGGTACTGGGGAAGCAGCACAGATACGCAGTATTTT. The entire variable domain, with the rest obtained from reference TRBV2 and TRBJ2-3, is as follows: EPEVTQTPSHQVTQMGQEVILRCVPISNHLYFYWYRQILGQKVEFLVSFYNNEISEKSEIFDDQFSVERPDGSNFTLKIRSTKLEDSAMYFCASSEGTLGGYWGSSTDTQYFGPGTRLTVL.

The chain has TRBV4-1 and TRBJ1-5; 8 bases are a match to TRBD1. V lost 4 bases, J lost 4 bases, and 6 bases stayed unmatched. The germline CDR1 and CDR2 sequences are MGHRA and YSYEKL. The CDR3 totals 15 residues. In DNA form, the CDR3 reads TGCGCCAGCAGCCGCGACAGGGGAATGAATCAGCCCCAGCATTTT. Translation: CASSRDRGMNQPQHF.

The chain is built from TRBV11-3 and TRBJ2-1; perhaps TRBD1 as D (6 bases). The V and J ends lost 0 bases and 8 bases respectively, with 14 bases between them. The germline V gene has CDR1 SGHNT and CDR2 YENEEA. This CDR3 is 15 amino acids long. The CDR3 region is CASSLDSDRIDEQFF. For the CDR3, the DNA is TGTGCCAGCAGCTTAGATTCCGACAGGATCGATGAGCAGTTCTTC.

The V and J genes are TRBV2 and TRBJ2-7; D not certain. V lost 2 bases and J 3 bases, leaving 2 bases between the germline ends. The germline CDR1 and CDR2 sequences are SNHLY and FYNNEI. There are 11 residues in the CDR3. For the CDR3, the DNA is TGTGCCAGCAGTGAATACTACGAGCAGTACTTC. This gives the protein CASSEYYEQYF.

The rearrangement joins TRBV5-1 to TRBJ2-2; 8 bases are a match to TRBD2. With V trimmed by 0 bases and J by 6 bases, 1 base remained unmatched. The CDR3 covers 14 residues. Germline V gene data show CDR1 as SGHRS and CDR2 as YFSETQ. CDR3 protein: CASSLGTSPGELFF. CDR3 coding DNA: TGCGCCAGCAGCTTGGGGACTAGCCCCGGGGAGCTGTTTTTT.

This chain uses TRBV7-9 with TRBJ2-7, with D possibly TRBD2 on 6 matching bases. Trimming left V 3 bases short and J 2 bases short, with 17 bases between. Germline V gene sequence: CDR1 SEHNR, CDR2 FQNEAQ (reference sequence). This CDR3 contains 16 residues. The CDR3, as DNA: TGTGCCAGCAGCTTCGACGCGGGACCGAAGACCTACGAGCAGTACTTC. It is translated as CASSFDAGPKTYEQYF.

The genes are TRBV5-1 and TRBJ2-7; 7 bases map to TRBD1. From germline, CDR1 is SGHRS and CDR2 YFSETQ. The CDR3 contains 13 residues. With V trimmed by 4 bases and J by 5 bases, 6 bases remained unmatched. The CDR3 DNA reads TGCGCCAGCAGCCATGGCAGGGGGAACGAGCAGTACTTC. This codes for CASSHGRGNEQYF.

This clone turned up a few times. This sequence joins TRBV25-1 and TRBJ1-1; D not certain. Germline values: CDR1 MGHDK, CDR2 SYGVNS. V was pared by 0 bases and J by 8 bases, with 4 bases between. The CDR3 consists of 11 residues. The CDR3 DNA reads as TGTGCCAGCAGTGAATATACAGAAGCTTTCTTT. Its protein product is CASSEYTEAFF.

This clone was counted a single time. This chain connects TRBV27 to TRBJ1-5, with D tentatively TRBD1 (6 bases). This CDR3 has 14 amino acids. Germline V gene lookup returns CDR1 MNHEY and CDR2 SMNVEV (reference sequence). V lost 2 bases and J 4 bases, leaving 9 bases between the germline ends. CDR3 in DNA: TGTGCCAGCAGTTTAATAGGGGGTAATCAGCCCCAGCATTTT. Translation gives CASSLIGGNQPQHF.